These T cell receptor beta chains were read from a single sample in a study of shared clonotypes between healthy human individuals. Assay used: immunoSEQ multiplex PCR; TCRdb lists only in-frame clones, some missing. The table records nearly 600,000 clones, less than 97% of them present only once. Sequences were obtained from naive CD8+ T cells sorted from blood. The receptors shown here come from a woman aged 30 to 39 in good health. The CDR3 runs from the conserved cysteine through the conserved F or W. A D gene is named only where the DNA matches it firmly. Rows may omit the clone size; those that give it use once, few, many or a size class.

TRBJ2-1	TRBV6-6	once	16	-	CASIPGPYLRINEQFF	TGTGCCAGCATCCCGGGGCCCTACTTAAGGATCAATGAGCAGTTCTTC
TRBJ1-2	TRBV5-6	-	16	-	CASSLVDRQVNYGYTF	TGTGCCAGCAGCTTGGTCGACAGACAGGTGAACTATGGCTACACCTTC
TRBJ1-5	TRBV5-1	-	13	-	CASSLAGSEPQHF	TGCGCCAGCAGCTTGGCGGGTAGTGAGCCCCAGCATTTT
TRBJ2-5	TRBV5-6	-	14	TRBD1	CASSWTGGGETQYF	TGTGCCAGCAGCTGGACAGGGGGAGGAGAGACCCAGTACTTC
TRBJ2-7	TRBV29-1	once	14	-	CSVGSGKSSYEQYF	TGCAGCGTTGGGAGCGGAAAGAGCTCCTACGAGCAGTACTTC
TRBJ2-4	TRBV28	-	12	-	CASSFTENIQYF	TGTGCCAGCAGTTTTACAGAAAACATTCAGTACTTC
TRBJ1-1	TRBV7-8	-	16	TRBD1	CASSKETRKGQRGAFF	TGTGCCAGCAGCAAAGAGACCAGAAAGGGACAGAGGGGAGCTTTCTTT
TRBJ2-7	TRBV10-1	once	13	-	CASSEAGTPAQYF	TGCGCCAGCAGTGAAGCCGGGACACCGGCGCAGTACTTC
TRBJ2-3	TRBV11-2	-	16	-	CASSLWGNAQSDTQYF	TGTGCCAGCAGCTTATGGGGCAACGCTCAATCTGATACGCAGTATTTT
TRBJ1-5	TRBV28	-	17	TRBD1	CASSSIQTGLGRQPQHF	TGTGCCAGCAGTTCGATACAGACAGGGCTGGGGCGTCAGCCCCAGCATTTT
TRBJ1-1	TRBV6-4	-	15	-	CASSSSLGGETEAFF	TGTGCCAGCTCCTCAAGTCTGGGGGGCGAAACTGAAGCTTTCTTT
TRBJ2-5	TRBV27	once	12	-	CASSIVGETQYF	TGTGCCAGCAGTATCGTGGGGGAGACCCAGTACTTC
TRBJ2-7	TRBV28	-	13	TRBD1	CASVSTGGDEQYF	TGTGCCAGCGTTTCGACAGGGGGTGACGAGCAGTACTTC
TRBJ1-2	TRBV7-9	-	11	-	CASSLGGGYTF	TGTGCCAGCAGCTTAGGGGGTGGCTACACCTTC
TRBJ1-2	TRBV6-5	-	13	-	CASSPAKNYGYTF	TGTGCCAGCAGCCCCGCCAAGAACTATGGCTACACCTTC
TRBJ2-3	TRBV6-1	-	16	-	CASSERGEGLQETQYF	TGTGCCAGCAGTGAAAGGGGGGAGGGCCTGCAGGAAACGCAGTATTTT
TRBJ1-5	TRBV5-5	-	14	-	CASSLGWGSQPQHF	TGTGCCAGCAGCTTGGGTTGGGGAAGTCAGCCCCAGCATTTT
TRBJ2-1	TRBV27	-	15	TRBD2	CASSETSGVYNEQFF	TGTGCCAGCAGTGAGACTAGCGGGGTCTACAATGAGCAGTTCTTC
TRBJ2-2	TRBV10-1	-	13	-	CASSDLNTGELFF	TGCGCCAGCAGTGATTTGAACACCGGGGAGCTGTTTTTT
TRBJ2-7	TRBV4-1	-	15	-	CASSRTTGGSYEQYF	TGCGCCAGCAGTCGAACTACCGGTGGCTCCTACGAGCAGTACTTC
TRBJ2-1	TRBV6-4	-	14	TRBD2	CASIRAGGRCEQFF	TGTGCCAGCATTCGAGCGGGAGGGCGGTGTGAGCAGTTCTTC
TRBJ2-2	TRBV2	-	14	-	CASRGTSFPGELFF	TGTGCCAGCAGGGGTACTAGCTTCCCCGGGGAGCTGTTTTTT
TRBJ2-2	TRBV28	-	17	-	CASSLRGSFLFTGELFF	TGTGCCAGCAGTTTAAGGGGTTCCTTTCTTTTCACCGGGGAGCTGTTTTTT
TRBJ2-1	TRBV6-6	-	16	TRBD2	CASHGLAGGPRDEQFF	TGTGCCAGCCACGGACTAGCGGGAGGGCCGAGGGATGAGCAGTTCTTC
TRBJ2-7	TRBV28	-	17	TRBD1	CASSLYQGTANSYEQYF	TGTGCCAGCAGTCTATACCAGGGGACAGCGAACTCCTACGAGCAGTACTTC
TRBJ2-1	TRBV15	-	14	-	CATSRPPGENEQFF	TGTGCCACCAGCAGACCCCCAGGGGAAAATGAGCAGTTCTTC
TRBJ2-7	TRBV11-2	-	16	-	CASSFESSETPYEQYF	TGTGCCAGCAGCTTCGAATCGTCAGAGACCCCCTACGAGCAGTACTTC
TRBJ1-1	TRBV4-2	once	16	-	CASSQDSVGGDTEAFF	TGTGCCAGCAGCCAAGATTCGGTAGGGGGGGACACTGAAGCTTTCTTT
TRBJ1-5	TRBV18	-	15	-	CASSQGMIRDQPQHF	TGTGCCAGCTCACAGGGGATGATAAGGGATCAGCCCCAGCATTTT
TRBJ2-7	TRBV4-1	-	14	TRBD1	CASSQTGTVNEQYF	TGCGCCAGCAGTCAAACCGGGACAGTGAACGAGCAGTACTTC
TRBJ2-1	TRBV28	-	14	TRBD2	CASSLLLAGNEQFF	TGTGCCAGCAGTTTGTTGCTAGCGGGGAATGAGCAGTTCTTC
TRBJ1-1	TRBV30	-	13	-	CAWSVIGGSEAFF	TGTGCCTGGAGTGTAATAGGGGGGTCTGAAGCTTTCTTT
TRBJ1-5	TRBV2	-	15	-	CASSENNHSNQPQHF	TGTGCCAGCAGTGAAAACAATCACTCAAATCAGCCCCAGCATTTT
TRBJ2-1	TRBV19	-	18	TRBD2	CASSPGTSGRGVYNEQFF	TGTGCCAGTAGTCCAGGGACTAGCGGGAGAGGCGTTTACAATGAGCAGTTCTTC
TRBJ2-1	TRBV29-1	-	15	-	CSVGGTFGSYNEQFF	TGCAGCGTTGGGGGGACGTTTGGATCCTACAATGAGCAGTTCTTC
TRBJ2-7	TRBV11-2	-	11	-	CASSPQGEQYF	TGTGCCAGCAGCCCGCAGGGTGAGCAGTACTTC
TRBJ1-1	TRBV27	-	15	-	CASSLSRSPNTEAFF	TGTGCCAGCAGTTTATCTAGAAGCCCGAACACTGAAGCTTTCTTT
TRBJ2-1	TRBV7-9	-	15	-	CASSLVRAELNEQFF	TGTGCCAGCAGCTTAGTGAGGGCGGAGCTCAATGAGCAGTTCTTC
TRBJ2-7	TRBV4-1	-	18	-	CASSQDVRGGGGVYEQYF	TGCGCCAGCAGCCAAGATGTAAGAGGGGGAGGGGGGGTTTACGAGCAGTACTTC
TRBJ1-5	TRBV19	-	17	-	CASSPYLRVSSNQPQHF	TGTGCCAGTAGTCCGTACCTCAGGGTATCGAGCAATCAGCCCCAGCATTTT
TRBJ2-2	TRBV7-9	-	14	-	CASSQTVRIGELFF	TGTGCCAGCAGCCAAACTGTCAGGATCGGGGAGCTGTTTTTT
TRBJ1-1	TRBV19	-	14	-	CASKRETGFTEAFF	TGTGCCTCCAAAAGGGAGACAGGATTCACTGAAGCTTTCTTT
TRBJ1-2	TRBV27	few	13	-	CASSLSRGNGYTF	TGTGCCAGCAGTTTATCGAGGGGGAATGGCTACACCTTC
TRBJ2-7	TRBV27	-	15	TRBD1	CASSKGASRSYEQYF	TGTGCCAGCAGCAAGGGGGCTTCCCGCTCCTACGAGCAGTACTTC
TRBJ1-5	TRBV2	-	19	TRBD1	CASSDRRDRETNSNQPQHF	TGTGCCAGCAGTGATCGCCGGGACAGGGAGACCAATAGCAATCAGCCCCAGCATTTT
TRBJ1-3	TRBV10-3	once	16	-	CAISGDGGRTGNTIYF	TGTGCCATCAGCGGGGACGGGGGACGGACTGGAAACACCATATATTTT
TRBJ2-7	TRBV4-1	-	14	TRBD1	CASSQPQGVYEQYF	TGCGCCAGCAGCCAACCACAGGGGGTCTACGAGCAGTACTTC
TRBJ2-7	TRBV29-1	-	18	TRBD2	CSVEVGQGPNGEGNEQYF	TGCAGCGTTGAAGTAGGGCAGGGTCCGAATGGGGAGGGCAACGAGCAGTACTTC
TRBJ2-1	TRBV7-2	-	13	TRBD2	CASSLPPGLEQFF	TGTGCCAGCAGCTTACCTCCGGGACTAGAGCAGTTCTTC
TRBJ2-7	TRBV28	-	15	TRBD1	CASSRPGQGLSEQYF	TGTGCCAGCAGTCGGCCGGGACAGGGTCTTTCCGAGCAGTACTTC
TRBJ2-7	TRBV28	-	9	-	CATGKPGYF	TGTGCCACCGGCAAGCCAGGGTACTTC
TRBJ2-1	TRBV27	once	14	TRBD1	CASSPGTGGREQFF	TGTGCCAGCAGTCCCGGGACAGGGGGACGGGAGCAGTTCTTC
TRBJ1-5	TRBV28	-	13	-	CATRGVSNQPQHF	TGTGCCACCCGAGGGGTGAGCAATCAGCCCCAGCATTTT
TRBJ2-6	TRBV27	-	19	-	CASSLISGESRSGANVLTF	TGTGCCAGCAGTCTTATCTCAGGGGAAAGTCGCTCTGGGGCCAACGTCCTGACTTTC